These 8 T cell receptor beta chains originate from one sample sequenced in a study of shared clonotypes between healthy human individuals. Naivety among CD8 cells was defined by CD45RO negativity and positive CCR7 selection, thereby excluding terminally differentiated effector memory CD45RA+ cells. Generated by immunoSEQ multiplex PCR, the TCRdb table keeps only in-frame clones and is missing some. The sample has about 820,000 clones; 80% to 95% are singletons. Sequenced: naive CD8+ T cells sorted from blood. The source is a man aged 25 to 40 in good health.

The J gene is TRBJ2-6, the V gene TRBV7-6; TRBD1 matches 8 bases. Germline V gene lookup returns CDR1 SGHVS and CDR2 FNYEAQ. CDR3 length: 15 residues. J gave up 6 bases and V 5 bases, and 6 bases lay outside the gene matches. The CDR3 loop is CASSPRQGTANVLTF. DNA for the CDR3: TGTGCCAGCAGCCCCAGACAGGGGACGGCCAACGTCCTGACTTTC.

This rearrangement joins TRBV27 to TRBJ2-7, with D uncertain. The CDR3 is made up of 13 amino acids. CDR1 and CDR2 from the germline V gene are MNHEY and SMNVEV (reference sequence). V was shortened by 3 bases and J by 2 bases, with 8 bases between the two germline ends. The CDR3 loop reads CASSFGVTYEQYF. DNA for the CDR3: TGTGCCAGCAGTTTCGGTGTTACCTACGAGCAGTACTTC.

This clone was seen a single time. The CDR3 DNA follows: TGTGCCAGCACCCCCGGGGGAGCACCATTCCCCTACGAGCAGTACTTC. It yields the protein CASTPGGAPFPYEQYF. The rearrangement uses TRBV11-2 and TRBJ2-7; D is perhaps TRBD2 (6 bases). The V gene lost 7 bases and the J gene lost 2 bases, with 21 bases spanning the gap. The CDR3 sequence is 16 residues long. CDR1 and CDR2 from the germline V gene are SGHAT and FQNNGV.

The J gene is TRBJ2-1, the V gene TRBV11-2; TRBD1 matches 8 bases. The CDR3 sequence is 18 residues long. Germline CDR1 SGHAT, CDR2 FQNNGV. The junction had 13 bases not matched to a gene; V was cut back by 2 bases and J by 4 bases. This CDR3 reads CASSLLLHRDRRYNEQFF. CDR3 nucleotide sequence: TGTGCCAGCAGCTTACTTCTGCACCGGGACAGGAGATACAATGAGCAGTTCTTC. Variable domain in full (rest from reference TRBV11-2 and TRBJ2-1): EAGVAQSPRYKIIEKRQSVAFWCNPISGHATLYWYQQILGQGPKLLIQFQNNGVVDDSQLPKDRFSAERLKGVDSTLKIQPAKLEDSAVYLCASSLLLHRDRRYNEQFFGPGTRLTVL.

CDR3 residues: CASSFLDRVDSTDTQYF. The CDR3 DNA is TGTGCCAGCAGTTTCCTGGACAGGGTTGACAGCACAGATACGCAGTATTTT. The chain uses TRBV28 and TRBJ2-3; 8 positions agree with TRBD1. V lost 3 bases to trimming and J lost 0 bases; unmatched junction nucleotides: 8. CDR1 and CDR2 (germline): MDHEN, SYDVKM. The CDR3 has 17 residues.

This sequence joins TRBV27 and TRBJ1-2; a weak D match, TRBD1 (5 bases). Germline V gene lookup returns CDR1 MNHEY and CDR2 SMNVEV (reference sequence). The CDR3 consists of 17 residues. The V and J ends lost 8 bases and 3 bases respectively, with 25 bases between them. Here the CDR3 reads CASASLKIGQTDYGYTF. The CDR3 DNA is TGTGCCAGCGCTAGCCTTAAGATCGGACAAACCGACTATGGCTACACCTTC.

The rearrangement joins TRBV11-2 to TRBJ2-1, with D tentatively TRBD2 (5 bases). V lost 5 bases, J lost 15 bases, and 17 bases lay in between. CDR3 length equals 12 residues. Germline V gene lookup returns CDR1 SGHAT and CDR2 FQNNGV. In nucleotides, the CDR3 is TGTGCCAGCAGCGAGGGTGGGATGGAAACGTTCTTC. This translates into CASSEGGMETFF.

The chain joins TRBV9 to TRBJ1-4; a weak D match, TRBD1 (5 bases). The CDR3 contains 19 residues. In germline, CDR1 is SGDLS, CDR2 YYNGEE. Trimming stripped 0 bases from V and 2 bases from J, with 20 bases between. The CDR3 nucleotides read TGTGCCAGCAGCGTAGCTACTTGGGGCGGAAAGAAGACTAATGAAAAACTGTTTTTT. As protein: CASSVATWGGKKTNEKLFF.